These 19 T cell receptor beta chains were all obtained from the same sample, sequenced in a study of OX40 agonist ivuxolimab in advanced cancers. Sequencing was performed with immunoSEQ multiplex PCR; in TCRdb, only in-frame clones are kept and a portion is missing. Of over 60,000 clones in the sample, 80% to 90% are singletons; the top ten hold 0.94%. Sample: CD4+ or CD8+ T cells sorted from blood, taken in a trial of the OX40 agonist ivuxolimab. Receptor source: an adult with an advanced solid tumor such as melanoma, head and neck, liver or kidney cancer.

The V gene is TRBV6-5, the J gene TRBJ2-7; no definite D call. CDR3 length: 13 residues. Trimming shortened V by 6 bases and J by 1 base, and 10 bases separated the two germline ends. CDR1 and CDR2 from the germline V gene are MNHEY and SVGAGI. The chain's CDR3 is CASSPWGSYEQYF. In nucleotides, the CDR3 is TGTGCCAGCAGCCCCTGGGGTTCCTACGAGCAGTACTTC.

This rearrangement joins TRBV10-3 to TRBJ1-3; D not certain. Between the trimmed V and J ends, which lost 4 bases and 1 base, there was a span of 11 bases. The CDR3 sequence is 15 residues long. CDR1 ENHRY and CDR2 SYGVKD come from the germline V gene. The CDR3 nucleotides read TGTGCCATCAGTGCGGACGGTACTTCTGGAAACACCATATATTTT. The encoded protein is CAISADGTSGNTIYF.

J is TRBJ1-5 and V is TRBV28, with 8 bases lining up with TRBD1. There are 16 residues in the CDR3. Germline V gene data show CDR1 as MDHEN and CDR2 as SYDVKM. Trimming removed 1 base from V and 3 bases from J; junction bases left unmatched: 5. The CDR3 loop is CASSLSGQGANQPQHF. CDR3 nucleotide sequence: TGTGCCAGCAGTTTATCGGGGCAGGGGGCCAATCAGCCCCAGCATTTT.

V is TRBV5-5 and J is TRBJ2-6, with a possible D match to TRBD1 (5 bases). Germline V gives CDR1 SGHKS, CDR2 YYEKEE (reference sequence). V was clipped by 6 bases and J by 2 bases, with 15 bases between them. The CDR3 consists of 16 residues. CDR3 nucleotide sequence: TGTGCCAGCATCCCCTACCAGGGTGCTGGGGCCAACGTCCTGACTTTC. Protein: CASIPYQGAGANVLTF.

This clone was recorded a few times. CDR3 region: CASSIGAAMNTEAFF. In DNA, the CDR3 is TGTGCCAGTAGTATAGGGGCAGCCATGAACACTGAAGCTTTCTTT. V and J are TRBV19 and TRBJ1-1; D remains ambiguous. The germline V gene encodes CDR1 LNHDA and CDR2 SQIVND (reference sequence). Trimming left V 1 base short and J 0 bases short, with 9 bases between. The CDR3 totals 15 residues. The full variable domain, in which reference TRBV19 and TRBJ1-1 provide the parts outside the CDR3, is DGGITQSPKYLFRKEGQNVTLSCEQNLNHDAMYWYRQDPGQGLRLIYYSQIVNDFQKGDIAEGYSVSREKKESFPLTVTSAQKNPTAFYLCASSIGAAMNTEAFFGQGTRLTVV.

The CDR3 protein is CASSLDWTSGPLDTQYF. The DNA for the CDR3 is TGTGCCAGCAGTTTAGACTGGACTAGCGGGCCCTTGGATACGCAGTATTTT. The chain recombines TRBV27 with TRBJ2-3; 11 bases fit TRBD2. CDR1 and CDR2 from the germline V gene are MNHEY and SMNVEV (reference sequence). Trimming cost V 2 bases and J 6 bases; bases outside gene matches: 10. This CDR3 has 17 residues.

The rearrangement joins TRBV7-2 to TRBJ2-3, with D possibly matching TRBD2 (6 bases). Trimming cost V 1 base and J 1 base, with 15 bases left between them. CDR1 SGHTA and CDR2 FQGNSA come from the germline V gene. The CDR3 consists of 17 residues. CDR3 protein: CASSLVILAEGTDTQYF. The CDR3 DNA reads TGTGCCAGCAGCTTAGTCATCTTAGCGGAGGGCACAGATACGCAGTATTTT.

The V and J genes are TRBV7-3 and TRBJ2-1, with 14 positions matching TRBD2. With 5 bases clipped from V and 9 bases from J, the junction kept 6 bases outside the gene matches. The length of the CDR3 is 15 residues. Germline CDR1 is SGHTA and CDR2 is FQGTGA. The CDR3: CASSLAGTSGSEQFF. CDR3 nucleotide sequence: TGTGCCAGCAGCCTCGCCGGGACTAGCGGGAGTGAGCAGTTCTTC.

The chain recombines TRBV30 with TRBJ1-4, with TRBD1 matching 9 bases. Per the germline V gene, CDR1 is GTSNPN and CDR2 is SVGIG (reference sequence). This CDR3 contains 13 residues. With V trimmed by 5 bases and J by 7 bases, 5 bases remained unmatched. The CDR3 here is CAWGTGIGEKLFF. Written as DNA, the CDR3 is TGTGCCTGGGGGACAGGGATTGGTGAAAAACTGTTTTTT.

In nucleotides, the CDR3 is TGTGCCAGCAGTGCCCCCGAGGGGCTGGTAAATACGCAGTATTTT. Its translation: CASSAPEGLVNTQYF. The rearrangement uses TRBV2 and TRBJ2-3; D is possibly TRBD1 or TRBD2 (5 bases each). The CDR3 totals 15 residues. The V end was cut by 4 bases, the J end by 7 bases, with 18 bases between. Germline-derived CDR1 and CDR2 are SNHLY and FYNNEI.

J is TRBJ2-7 and V is TRBV9; 10 bases map to TRBD1. The CDR3 has 14 residues. CDR1 SGDLS and CDR2 YYNGEE come from the germline V gene. V lost 3 bases, J lost 2 bases, and 2 bases stayed unmatched. CDR3 amino acids: CASSEGQGTYEQYF. The CDR3 DNA sequence: TGTGCCAGCAGCGAGGGACAGGGGACCTACGAGCAGTACTTC.

The chain carries TRBV29-1 and TRBJ1-2, with a weak D call TRBD1 (5 bases). The V end was cut by 6 bases, the J end by 0 bases, with 8 bases between. The CDR3 loop spans 12 amino acids. CDR1 is SQVTM and CDR2 is ANQGSEA in the germline V gene. CDR3 protein: CSVQGTNYGYTF. The CDR3 nucleotides are TGCAGCGTCCAGGGAACTAACTATGGCTACACCTTC.

The V call is TRBV10-3, the J call TRBJ2-7; 9 nucleotides match TRBD2. CDR1 ENHRY and CDR2 SYGVKD come from the germline V gene. The length of the CDR3 is 16 residues. With V trimmed by 6 bases and J by 2 bases, 11 bases remained unmatched. CDR3 amino acids: CAIRGTSSGATYEQYF. The DNA for the CDR3 is TGTGCCATCAGGGGAACTTCTAGCGGGGCAACCTACGAGCAGTACTTC.

The sample holds one count of this clone. The chain carries TRBV29-1 and TRBJ2-1; tentatively, D is TRBD1 (5 bases). CDR1 SQVTM and CDR2 ANQGSEA come from the germline V gene. This CDR3 spans 12 amino acids. CDR3 bases: TGCGCCAGCCAGGGTGGCTACAATGAGCAGTTCTTC. This codes for CASQGGYNEQFF.

The rearrangement joins TRBV25-1 to TRBJ2-5; D remains ambiguous. CDR1 and CDR2 from the germline V gene are MGHDK and SYGVNS. The CDR3 sequence is 14 residues long. Trimming pared 5 bases from V and 0 bases from J, leaving 10 bases between. The DNA for the CDR3 is TGTGCCAGCAGTAGATTGGCCGACCAAGAGACCCAGTACTTC. Translated, it gives CASSRLADQETQYF.

The chain links TRBV28 to TRBJ2-2; D is perhaps TRBD1 (5 bases). Germline V CDR1 and CDR2: MDHEN, SYDVKM. The CDR3 totals 14 residues. Trimming pared 5 bases from V and 1 base from J, leaving 8 bases between. The CDR3 DNA follows: TGTGCCAGCAGTCCCGGACAGAACACCGGGGAGCTGTTTTTT. It encodes CASSPGQNTGELFF.

V and J are TRBV5-1 and TRBJ1-1; tentatively, D is TRBD1 (6 bases). The CDR3 covers 15 residues. Germline loops: CDR1 SGHRS, CDR2 YFSETQ. Trimming removed 0 bases from V and 2 bases from J, with 11 bases in between. This chain's CDR3 is CASSLDRAVNTEAFF. CDR3 nucleotides: TGCGCCAGCAGCTTGGACAGGGCCGTTAACACTGAAGCTTTCTTT.

V usage is TRBV10-3 and J usage is TRBJ1-1; 10 bases are a match to TRBD1. CDR3 length equals 14 residues. V was pared by 4 bases and J by 7 bases, with 6 bases of the junction left unmatched. Germline values: CDR1 ENHRY, CDR2 SYGVKD. The CDR3 DNA reads TGTGCCATCAGTGGGGGACAGGGGAAGGGTGAAGCTTTCTTT. Its translation: CAISGGQGKGEAFF.

This clone showed up just a few times. Additional DNA sequences in this sample encode the identical CDR3. V usage is TRBV18 and J usage is TRBJ1-1, with D unresolved. CDR1 is KGHSH and CDR2 is LQKENI in the germline V gene. V shed 5 bases and J shed 1 base, with 8 bases lying between them. CDR3 size: 13 residues. Here the CDR3 reads CASSSTENTEAFF. In DNA form, the CDR3 reads TGTGCCAGCTCATCTACAGAGAACACTGAAGCTTTCTTT.